These T cell receptor beta chains were read from a single sample in a study of early stage breast cancer tumors. Sequencing was performed with immunoSEQ multiplex PCR; in TCRdb, only in-frame clones are kept and a portion is missing. Here the sample spans 69,000 or so clones, around 80% being singletons. Sequenced input: blood. The receptors shown here come from a person aged 40 to 49 with breast cancer. Both conserved end residues are part of each CDR3. A D gene is named only where the DNA matches it firmly. Size tells how often a clone was seen (once, few, many) or the class of an expanded clone, and some rows leave it out.

>.|13|TRBV6-5|.|TRBJ2-7
CASSFDSDYEQYF
TGTGCCAGCAGTTTCGACAGTGACTACGAGCAGTACTTC
>TRBD2|15|TRBV6-1|.|TRBJ2-1
CASSEEAGGGNEQFF
TGTGCCAGCAGTGAAGAGGCGGGAGGAGGGAATGAGCAGTTCTTC
>TRBD2|13|TRBV10-1|once|TRBJ2-3
CASRGTSGDTQYF
TGCGCCAGCCGAGGGACTAGCGGAGATACGCAGTATTTT
>.|12|TRBV27|.|TRBJ2-2
CASSLSWGELFF
TGTGCCAGCAGTTTATCGTGGGGGGAGCTGTTTTTT
>.|14|TRBV29-1|.|TRBJ1-3
CSVEDPGSGNTIYF
TGCAGCGTTGAAGATCCGGGCTCTGGAAACACCATATATTTT
>TRBD2|16|TRBV15|.|TRBJ2-2
CATSDDWAGVPGELFF
TGTGCCACCAGCGACGACTGGGCGGGAGTGCCCGGGGAGCTGTTTTTT
>.|17|TRBV18|.|TRBJ2-1
CASSREGRQSSYNEQFF
TGTGCCAGCTCACGAGAAGGACGCCAGAGCTCCTACAATGAGCAGTTCTTC
>.|12|TRBV30|few|TRBJ1-1
CAWDHGDTEAFF
TGTGCCTGGGACCACGGAGACACTGAAGCTTTCTTT
>.|14|TRBV19|.|TRBJ1-5
CASSIWLSNQPQHF
TGTGCCAGTAGTATATGGCTTAGCAATCAGCCCCAGCATTTT
>.|14|TRBV7-2|.|TRBJ2-2
CASSQPQGNGELFF
TGTGCCAGCAGCCAACCCCAGGGTAACGGGGAGCTGTTTTTT
>.|14|TRBV6-1|.|TRBJ2-7
CASSSGDRAYEQYF
TGTGCCAGCAGTTCGGGGGACCGCGCCTACGAGCAGTACTTC
>.|15|TRBV5-4|few|TRBJ2-5
CASSLVSDKKETQYF
TGTGCCAGCAGCTTGGTCTCGGACAAGAAAGAGACCCAGTACTTC
>TRBD2|14|TRBV28|few|TRBJ2-2
CASRSLAATGELFF
TGTGCCAGCAGATCACTAGCGGCCACCGGGGAGCTGTTTTTT
>.|13|TRBV29-1|.|TRBJ2-5
CSVGRGLQETQYF
TGCAGCGTTGGCAGGGGCCTCCAAGAGACCCAGTACTTC
>.|14|TRBV7-9|few|TRBJ1-1
CASSSLMGNTEAFF
TGTGCCAGCAGCTCGCTTATGGGGAACACTGAAGCTTTCTTT
>TRBD1|16|TRBV5-4|.|TRBJ2-2
CASSRPGQGPTGELFF
TGTGCCAGCAGCCGACCGGGACAGGGTCCAACCGGGGAGCTGTTTTTT
>.|13|TRBV18|.|TRBJ2-1
CASSPRGDNEQFF
TGTGCCAGCTCACCACGTGGGGACAATGAGCAGTTCTTC
>TRBD2|18|TRBV19|.|TRBJ2-3
CASSPIAGGPTGIDTQYF
TGTGCCAGTAGTCCAATAGCGGGAGGGCCGACGGGCATTGATACGCAGTATTTT
>.|14|TRBV19|few|TRBJ1-5
CASRLGGSNQPQHF
TGTGCCAGTAGGCTGGGCGGTAGCAATCAGCCCCAGCATTTT
>TRBD2|17|TRBV4-2|.|TRBJ2-1
CASSQDLLAGVGNEQFF
TGTGCCAGCAGCCAAGATCTGTTAGCGGGAGTCGGTAATGAGCAGTTCTTC
>.|16|TRBV9|.|TRBJ2-1
CASSVVSSLSYNEQFF
TGTGCCAGCAGCGTAGTTAGTAGTCTCTCCTACAATGAGCAGTTCTTC
>.|12|TRBV19|.|TRBJ1-2
CASMSREGGYTF
TGTGCCAGTATGAGCAGGGAGGGTGGCTACACCTTC
>.|15|TRBV2|.|TRBJ2-6
CASRAQGIGANVLTF
TGTGCCAGCAGAGCACAGGGAATTGGGGCCAACGTCCTGACTTTC